The T cell receptor (beta chain) described here comes from a study of spatial heterogeneity in lung cancer. Study-wide background: About 73 TRACERx patients with early, untreated non-small cell lung cancer donated samples. The study consistently detected more beta-chain than alpha-chain sequences. Any follow-up PBMC samples that were available went on to be sequenced, and the median time to follow-up was around 25 months after resection.

From germline, CDR1 is LNHDA and CDR2 SQIVND (reference sequence). The CDR3 spans 13 residues. The V end lost 6 bases, the J end lost 2 bases, and 9 bases lay between the germline ends. Stated time point: blood at routine non-recurrence follow-up after resection. TCRdb independently ran MiXCR on the 5' RACE reads; one entry per CDR3 protein. The sample includes about 43,000 distinct CDR3 sequences, about 23% of them seen just once. This clonotype was picked up many times. Its antigen is unknown. Findings of the study overall: Resection saw ubiquitous expanded tumor TCRs appear in blood more than follow-up did.

The chain carries TRBV19 and TRBJ2-3, with TRBD2 as a possible D gene (5 bases). The TCR originated in a female donor with early-stage non-small cell lung cancer. The source material was PBMCs, sampled at follow-up. Here the CDR3 reads CASRERTTDTQYF. The DNA for the CDR3 is TGTGCCAGTAGGGAGCGGACCACAGATACGCAGTATTTT.